This T cell receptor beta chain was recovered during a study of human T cells and chemical hapten exposure. Noted time point: patch test 1, 2 weeks after DPC sensitization. Treatment in this sample: therapeutic diphenylcyclopropenone sensitization with weekly scalp DPC. CDR3 size: 18 residues. Per germline, CDR1 LGHDT and CDR2 YNNKEL (reference sequence). Trimming took 0 bases from V and 2 from J; bases not matched to a gene: 12. For this clonotype: Antigen specificity is unknown.

MiXCR, run by TCRdb on the RACE reads, gives a single entry per CDR3 protein. The sample consists of 380,000 or so distinct CDR3 sequences, 4.8% of them appearing once. Overall study findings and caveats: Donors, who had alopecia, may show an immune response that differs from healthy people's. The number of TCRs over 1 in 1000 frequency stayed unchanged after DPC. Patch test score rose with PT1 expanded TCR count, significant at thresholds 8, 16 and 32, not 4.

The sample was whole blood, taken in connection with sensitization to the hapten diphenylcyclopropenone (DPC). The gene calls are TRBV3-1 and TRBJ2-7; 8 bases line up with TRBD2. This TCR was sampled from a woman aged 50 to 65 with alopecia areata. Some clones in this sample may be carry-over from other donors' samples. The CDR3 DNA reads as TGTGCCAGCAGCCAAGAATCCCAACTAGCGGCGGGGACCTACGAGCAGTACTTC. Its protein product is CASSQESQLAAGTYEQYF.